The 21 T cell receptor beta chains below come from one sample, sequenced in a study of cytomegalovirus exposure and HLA in healthy donors. PCR primers comprised 60 Vbeta and 13 Jbeta primers. Measured with immunoSEQ multiplex PCR; TCRdb has only the in-frame clones, and not every one. The table includes tens of thousands of clones, roughly 70% detected once. Material: PBMCs. The receptor set was obtained from a man aged 55 to 70 in good health and CMV-seropositive.

The rearrangement joins TRBV30 to TRBJ2-7, with D uncertain. The CDR3 has 15 amino acids. Germline CDR1 and CDR2: GTSNPN and SVGIG (reference sequence). Trimming pared 2 bases from V and 3 bases from J, leaving 17 bases between. CDR3 loop: CAWSRVVGTRYEQYF. The CDR3 region has the DNA TGTGCCTGGAGTCGGGTTGTCGGAACCCGCTACGAGCAGTACTTC.

This clone was observed a single time. The CDR3 DNA follows: TGTGCCAGCACCAACCCGACCGGGACAGGGGGCCTCGGCTTCTATGGCTACACCTTC. Its translation is CASTNPTGTGGLGFYGYTF. The chain combines TRBV7-8 with TRBJ1-2; 12 bases map to TRBD1. Germline values: CDR1 SGHVS, CDR2 FQNEAQ. The J segment lost 4 bases and the V segment lost 7 bases, leaving 19 bases of the junction unmatched. This CDR3 has 19 residues.

The V call is TRBV18, the J call TRBJ2-3; D is perhaps TRBD2 (5 bases). The germline V gene has CDR1 KGHSH and CDR2 LQKENI. This CDR3 spans 14 amino acids. V lost 5 bases and J 0 bases, leaving 9 bases between the germline ends. CDR3 region: CASSNGVSTDTQYF. CDR3 sequence (DNA): TGTGCCAGCTCAAACGGGGTTAGCACAGATACGCAGTATTTT.

The chain joins TRBV4-3 to TRBJ2-3, with 7 positions matching TRBD2. The CDR3 length is 16 residues. CDR1 and CDR2 (germline): LGHNA, YSLEER. J was trimmed by 2 bases and V by 0 bases; bases with no gene match: 5. The CDR3 region has the DNA TGCGCCAGCAGCCAAGAAAAGCGGGGAAACACAGATACGCAGTATTTT. This encodes CASSQEKRGNTDTQYF.

Comments on this clone: The junction shows a germline mismatch at one end, possibly a read error. V is TRBV7-9 and J is TRBJ1-2; no clear D gene. Germline CDR1 SEHNR, CDR2 FQNEAQ (reference sequence). This CDR3 region has 14 residues. The CDR3 region is CSSSLARRDYGYTF. DNA for the CDR3: TGTTCCAGCAGCTTAGCCCGACGGGACTATGGCTACACCTTC. Together with reference TRBV7-9 and TRBJ1-2, the CDR3 gives the full variable domain: DTGVSQNPRHKITKRGQNVTFRCDPISEHNRLYWYRQTLGQGPEFLTYFQNEAQLEKSRLLSDRFSAERPKGSFSTLEIQRTEQGDSAMYLCSSSLARRDYGYTFGSGTRLTVV.

The gene calls are TRBV5-1 and TRBJ2-3, with 12 bases lining up with TRBD1. Germline V lookup: CDR1 SGHRS, CDR2 YFSETQ. The length of the CDR3 is 16 residues. V dropped 4 bases and J dropped 1; count of bases not matched to a gene: 4. CDR3 coding DNA: TGCGCCAGCAGCGGGGGACAGGGGGCTCGCACAGATACGCAGTATTTT. Protein sequence: CASSGGQGARTDTQYF. Full variable domain (remainder filled in from reference TRBV5-1 and TRBJ2-3): KAGVTQTPRYLIKTRGQQVTLSCSPISGHRSVSWYQQTPGQGLQFLFEYFSETQRNKGNFPGRFSGRQFSNSRSEMNVSTLELGDSALYLCASSGGQGARTDTQYFGPGTRLTVL.

The genes are TRBV27 and TRBJ1-3; no reliable D call. This CDR3 spans 15 amino acids. Germline CDR1 and CDR2: MNHEY and SMNVEV (reference sequence). V gave up 2 bases and J gave up 0 bases, with 8 bases separating them. CDR3 sequence reads: CASSLTSDSGNTIYF. The CDR3 nucleotides are TGTGCCAGCAGTTTAACGTCAGACTCTGGAAACACCATATATTTT.

CDR3 sequence (DNA): TGTGCCAGCAGAATCCCGGGGACTGAAGCTTTCTTT. This translates into CASRIPGTEAFF. The J gene is TRBJ1-1, the V gene TRBV2; D is unresolved. The V end was cut by 6 bases, the J end by 5 bases, with 10 bases between. This CDR3 has 12 residues. Looked up from germline, CDR1 is SNHLY and CDR2 is FYNNEI.

This clone was detected a few times. The chain links TRBV6-5 to TRBJ2-6; weak D call: TRBD2 (6 bases). The CDR3 has 14 amino acids. Trimming removed 9 bases at V and 0 bases at J, with 9 bases between. The V gene's germline CDR1 is MNHEY and CDR2 SVGAGI. CDR3 DNA sequence: TGTGCCAGTGGTAGCGGCTCTGGGGCCAACGTCCTGACTTTC. Amino acid sequence: CASGSGSGANVLTF.

This clone came up a few times. This chain joins TRBV10-3 and TRBJ2-1; a weak D match, TRBD2 (7 bases). CDR3 length equals 15 residues. V shed 11 bases and J shed 6 bases, with 23 bases lying between them. CDR1 and CDR2 from the germline V gene are ENHRY and SYGVKD. The CDR3 DNA sequence: TGTGCCGTAGGGGGTTACGGGGAGGGAACCAATGAGCAGTTCTTC. Its protein product is CAVGGYGEGTNEQFF.

The rearrangement joins TRBV2 to TRBJ2-7, with D perhaps matching TRBD1 (5 bases). Trimming pared 8 bases from V and 3 bases from J, leaving 17 bases between. Per germline, CDR1 SNHLY and CDR2 FYNNEI. There are 14 residues in the CDR3. CDR3 region: CASGSARVHYEQYF. The CDR3 DNA reads TGTGCCAGCGGGTCGGCCAGGGTCCACTACGAGCAGTACTTC.

The rearrangement uses TRBV7-9 and TRBJ1-5; D not certain. CDR1 is SEHNR and CDR2 is FQNEAQ in the germline V gene (reference sequence). V lost 5 bases and J lost 5, with 16 bases in between. CDR3 length: 15 residues. In nucleotides, the CDR3 is TGTGCCAGCAGCCTTAAGAAGAGGCTAGATCAGCCCCAGCATTTT. Amino acid sequence: CASSLKKRLDQPQHF. Complete variable domain (other parts from reference TRBV7-9 and TRBJ1-5): DTGVSQNPRHKITKRGQNVTFRCDPISEHNRLYWYRQTLGQGPEFLTYFQNEAQLEKSRLLSDRFSAERPKGSFSTLEIQRTEQGDSAMYLCASSLKKRLDQPQHFGDGTRLSIL.

With regard to this clone: Relative to the germline gene, one junction end is altered; a read error may explain this. The V call is TRBV7-9, the J call TRBJ1-2; the D is unclear. Germline V CDR1 and CDR2: SEHNR, FQNEAQ (reference sequence). The length of the CDR3 is 12 residues. Written as DNA, the CDR3 is TGTTCCAGCAGCCCCACCGGGTATGGCTACACCTTC. Amino acid sequence: CSSSPTGYGYTF. Full variable domain (outside the CDR3, taken from reference TRBV7-9 and TRBJ1-2): DTGVSQNPRHKITKRGQNVTFRCDPISEHNRLYWYRQTLGQGPEFLTYFQNEAQLEKSRLLSDRFSAERPKGSFSTLEIQRTEQGDSAMYLCSSSPTGYGYTFGSGTRLTVV.

The CDR3 DNA sequence: TGTGCCAGCAGTGACATACGGGGGAGCTCCTATAATTCACCCCTCCACTTT. This encodes CASSDIRGSSYNSPLHF. This rearrangement joins TRBV7-2 to TRBJ1-6, with D perhaps matching TRBD1 (5 bases). The CDR3 consists of 17 residues. Per the germline V gene, CDR1 is SGHTA and CDR2 is FQGNSA. Between the trimmed V and J ends, which lost 6 bases and 0 bases, there was a span of 15 bases.

The gene calls are TRBV10-1 and TRBJ2-3; 10 nucleotides agree with TRBD2. V was clipped by 4 bases and J by 4 bases; unmatched bases: 5. CDR3 size: 15 residues. Germline V gives CDR1 WNHNN, CDR2 SYGVQD (reference sequence). Written as DNA, the CDR3 is TGCGCCAGCAGTGCGTCTAGCGGGGGAGCAGATACGCAGTATTTT. Residues: CASSASSGGADTQYF.

The chain carries TRBV19 and TRBJ1-1; D gene unclear. Trimming cost V 5 bases and J 3 bases, with 16 bases left between them. The germline V gene encodes CDR1 LNHDA and CDR2 SQIVND (reference sequence). The CDR3 length is 15 residues. The CDR3, as DNA: TGTGCCAGTAGTCAGACTCTGGCTATGGACACTGAAGCTTTCTTT. The encoded protein is CASSQTLAMDTEAFF.

This rearrangement joins TRBV5-4 to TRBJ2-7; D possibly corresponds to TRBD2 (5 bases). V was clipped by 4 bases and J by 5 bases, with 10 bases between them. CDR3 length equals 12 residues. Germline V CDR1 and CDR2: SGHNT, YYREEE (reference sequence). CDR3 amino acids: CASSPGKDEQYF. CDR3 bases: TGTGCCAGCAGCCCGGGAAAGGACGAGCAGTACTTC.

V and J are TRBV27 and TRBJ2-7; 12 bases are shared with TRBD2. The V gene end was trimmed by 6 bases and the J gene end by 3 bases; junction bases not matched to a gene: 3. The germline gives CDR1 MNHEY, CDR2 SMNVEV (reference sequence). The CDR3 covers 14 residues. The CDR3: CASSGLAGYYEQYF. The CDR3 DNA sequence: TGTGCCAGCAGCGGACTAGCGGGGTACTACGAGCAGTACTTC.

The chain links TRBV7-8 to TRBJ1-2; D remains unclear. Trimming cost V 2 bases and J 3 bases, with 7 bases left between them. CDR1 is SGHVS and CDR2 is FQNEAQ in the germline V gene. This CDR3 spans 13 amino acids. The CDR3 reads CASSLIQDYGYTF. The CDR3 DNA sequence: TGTGCCAGCAGCTTAATCCAGGACTATGGCTACACCTTC.

This clone is a singleton in its sample. The chain uses TRBV2 and TRBJ2-7; 8 bases are shared with TRBD2. The CDR3 runs 14 residues. Losses at the gene ends were 2 bases for V and 7 bases for J; bases not matched to a gene: 7. Germline values: CDR1 SNHLY, CDR2 FYNNEI. Here the CDR3 DNA reads TGTGCCAGCAGTGAACGGAGCGGGAGTGGTGAGCAGTACTTC. This gives the protein CASSERSGSGEQYF.

This rearrangement joins TRBV6-1 to TRBJ2-5, with 7 positions matching TRBD1. V trimming: 5 bases; J trimming: 5 bases; junction bases outside the gene matches: 5. Per the germline V gene, CDR1 is MNHNS and CDR2 is SASEGT. The CDR3 consists of 13 residues. CDR3 in amino acids: CASSSGTVETQYF. CDR3 nucleotides: TGTGCCAGCAGTTCCGGGACAGTGGAGACCCAGTACTTC.